The rows below give T cell receptor beta chains drawn from one sample of a study of T cell clones after liver transplantation. Assay: immunoSEQ multiplex PCR; the TCRdb copy retains only in-frame clones and omits some. Among approximately 10,000 clones listed, approximately 74% were seen once. Material: CD4+ T cells from blood, obtained approximately 30 months after liver transplant. The receptors were gathered from a human patient who received a liver transplant. The graft donor may account for some of the T cells. The conserved cysteine and the conserved F or W are not part of the CDR3 here. Clone size appears in some rows only: once, few, many, or a class for an expanded clone.

len: 14
abundance: NA
v_gene: TRBV19
CDR3aa: ASSMDRGIMNTEAF

len: 9
abundance: once
v_gene: TRBV25-1
CDR3aa: ASSDSYEQF

len: 10
abundance: NA
v_gene: TRBV7-9
CDR3aa: ASSLAGLEQF

len: 10
abundance: NA
v_gene: TRBV5-1
CDR3aa: ASSLVQETQY

len: 13
abundance: NA
v_gene: TRBV5-1
CDR3aa: ASSLVSGGADGYT

len: 13
abundance: NA
v_gene: TRBV29-1
CDR3aa: SVPGLAGPYNEQF

len: 12
abundance: NA
v_gene: TRBV5-1
CDR3aa: ASSFGTGGTEAF

len: 10
abundance: NA
v_gene: TRBV30
CDR3aa: AWSPVGTEAF

len: 13
abundance: NA
v_gene: TRBV9
CDR3aa: ASSDLAGGLNEQF

len: 13
abundance: NA
v_gene: TRBV15
CDR3aa: ATSGTGGLGETQY

len: 13
abundance: few
v_gene: TRBV19
CDR3aa: ASSIAGGSYNEQF

len: 14
abundance: NA
v_gene: TRBV19
CDR3aa: ASRRLAGENTGELF

len: 13
abundance: NA
v_gene: TRBV4-3
CDR3aa: ASSQDSGIYNEQF

len: 11
abundance: NA
v_gene: TRBV6-6
CDR3aa: ASSYFNIYGYT

len: 11
abundance: NA
v_gene: TRBV19
CDR3aa: ASSLANTGELF

len: 14
abundance: NA
v_gene: TRBV6-1
CDR3aa: ASSEDQGPGANVLT

len: 13
abundance: medium-sized
v_gene: TRBV19
CDR3aa: ASSISGISYNEQF

len: 10
abundance: few
v_gene: TRBV30
CDR3aa: AWIEDTGELF

len: 13
abundance: NA
v_gene: TRBV4-1
CDR3aa: ASSQDPGQPETQY

len: 13
abundance: NA
v_gene: TRBV27
CDR3aa: ASRTSGAVYNEQF

len: 13
abundance: few
v_gene: TRBV11-3
CDR3aa: ASSLESMATDTQY

len: 12
abundance: NA
v_gene: TRBV19
CDR3aa: ASSTSGNTGELF

len: 10
abundance: NA
v_gene: TRBV6-5
CDR3aa: ASSSYNSPLH

len: 16
abundance: NA
v_gene: TRBV10-2
CDR3aa: ASSPLGTSGSLYNEQF

len: 13
abundance: once
v_gene: TRBV29-1
CDR3aa: SVEGWGRSENEQF

len: 11
abundance: NA
v_gene: TRBV6-1
CDR3aa: ASSEGAFYEQY

len: 13
abundance: NA
v_gene: TRBV10-3
CDR3aa: AISEARVRNTEAF

len: 13
abundance: medium-sized
v_gene: TRBV6-5
CDR3aa: ASSYSEGMGSEQY

len: 10
abundance: NA
v_gene: TRBV11-2
CDR3aa: ASSYEGETQY

len: 12
abundance: NA
v_gene: TRBV6-6
CDR3aa: ASTTNPLYNEQF

len: 11
abundance: NA
v_gene: TRBV4-1
CDR3aa: ASSQGENYGYT

len: 12
abundance: NA
v_gene: TRBV10-3
CDR3aa: AIDRTGKNTEAF

len: 13
abundance: NA
v_gene: TRBV6-4
CDR3aa: ASSDSPDRGNGYT

len: 14
abundance: NA
v_gene: TRBV1
CDR3aa: TSSQERRGGPDTQY

len: 10
abundance: NA
v_gene: TRBV2
CDR3aa: ASRGTDTEAF

len: 10
abundance: NA
v_gene: TRBV11-2
CDR3aa: ASSLMGNEAF

len: 11
abundance: NA
v_gene: TRBV27
CDR3aa: ASRLANYNEQF

len: 13
abundance: NA
v_gene: TRBV19
CDR3aa: ASSSGLAATGELF

len: 13
abundance: NA
v_gene: TRBV7-9
CDR3aa: ASSPERGGYNEQF

len: 11
abundance: few
v_gene: TRBV7-6
CDR3aa: ASSLSGGNTIY

len: 21
abundance: once
v_gene: TRBV12-5
CDR3aa: ASGSESPGTGRISPRFTQPQH

len: 11
abundance: once
v_gene: TRBV6-5
CDR3aa: ASSYSWTGELF

len: 12
abundance: few
v_gene: TRBV27
CDR3aa: ASRPLTGIYGYT

len: 12
abundance: NA
v_gene: TRBV7-9
CDR3aa: ASSEAGQEDDYT

len: 11
abundance: NA
v_gene: TRBV29-1
CDR3aa: SVDRGLNYGYT

len: 11
abundance: NA
v_gene: TRBV5-6
CDR3aa: ASSFGALGTQY

len: 13
abundance: NA
v_gene: TRBV15
CDR3aa: ATSSNSGLGTEAF

len: 11
abundance: NA
v_gene: TRBV7-9
CDR3aa: ASSKGANQPQH

len: 13
abundance: NA
v_gene: TRBV15
CDR3aa: ATGTGTSDADTQY

len: 11
abundance: NA
v_gene: TRBV30
CDR3aa: AWSVGGGNEQF

len: 13
abundance: NA
v_gene: TRBV11-3
CDR3aa: ASSLDPTGNTEAF

len: 12
abundance: NA
v_gene: TRBV7-7
CDR3aa: ASSSGTGLETQY

len: 12
abundance: NA
v_gene: TRBV5-6
CDR3aa: ASSSPGQSYGYT

len: 11
abundance: NA
v_gene: TRBV28
CDR3aa: ASSIDRLDGYT